These 29 T cell receptor beta chains were all obtained from the same sample, sequenced in a study of shared clonotypes between healthy human individuals. The assay was immunoSEQ multiplex PCR, and TCRdb's table has in-frame clones only and misses some. This sample carries about 680,000 clones, roughly 70% of them seen once, and the ten largest clones take 1.7%. Sequences were obtained from memory CD4+ T cells sorted from blood. Subset denoted: CD45RA-negative fraction. All receptors come from a woman in her twenties or thirties in good health.

This clone showed up many times. The chain employs TRBV4-1 and TRBJ2-7; TRBD2 matches 10 bases. This CDR3 contains 17 residues. Trimming took 0 bases from V and 4 from J; bases not matched to a gene: 9. Germline V gene sequence: CDR1 MGHRA, CDR2 YSYEKL. CDR3 DNA sequence: TGCGCCAGCAGCCAAGAGAGGGGGGCTAGCGGGAGTTACGAGCAGTACTTC. This sequence encodes CASSQERGASGSYEQYF.

The V and J genes are TRBV18 and TRBJ1-5; possibly TRBD1 for D (5 bases). The V end was cut by 6 bases, the J end by 4 bases, with 10 bases between. The CDR3 contains 13 residues. Germline lookup yields CDR1 KGHSH and CDR2 LQKENI. For the CDR3, the DNA is TGTGCCAGCTCCACAGGCCCGAATCAGCCCCAGCATTTT. Protein: CASSTGPNQPQHF.

The rearrangement uses TRBV5-1 and TRBJ2-3; possible D gene TRBD1, 5 bases. The V end lost 0 bases, the J end lost 4 bases, and 9 bases lay between the germline ends. The CDR3 has 14 residues. CDR1 and CDR2 from the germline V gene are SGHRS and YFSETQ. The CDR3 DNA follows: TGCGCCAGCAGCTTGGGCAGGGCTTCAGATACGCAGTATTTT. Its translation: CASSLGRASDTQYF.

This clone turned up a few times. The V gene is TRBV27, the J gene TRBJ2-1; D is unresolved. The CDR3 totals 13 residues. The germline V and J ends were trimmed by 1 base and 8 bases, with 9 bases remaining between them. CDR1 is MNHEY and CDR2 is SMNVEV in the germline V gene (reference sequence). The CDR3 DNA reads TGTGCCAGCAGTTTATTTCGTGGGGATGAGCAGTTCTTC. It specifies CASSLFRGDEQFF.

The chain recombines TRBV10-3 with TRBJ1-1, with D possibly matching TRBD1 (6 bases). The germline V gene encodes CDR1 ENHRY and CDR2 SYGVKD. This CDR3 comprises 13 residues. V was trimmed by 8 bases and J by 1 base, leaving 11 bases between them. The CDR3 nucleotides are TGTGCCATCCGTGGGGGGGCGAACACTGAAGCTTTCTTT. This encodes CAIRGGANTEAFF.

V usage is TRBV2 and J usage is TRBJ1-3; D not resolved. Germline V gene sequence: CDR1 SNHLY, CDR2 FYNNEI. Trimming pared 4 bases from V and 0 bases from J, leaving 13 bases between. This CDR3 spans 16 amino acids. The DNA of the CDR3 is TGTGCCAGCAGTGTGGAGCCCGCGTTCTCTGGAAACACCATATATTTT. Translated: CASSVEPAFSGNTIYF.

This chain links TRBV1 with TRBJ2-5; the listed D gene, TRBD2, was not tested against the DNA. TRBV1 is described as a pseudogene. This CDR3 comprises 20 residues. In DNA form, the CDR3 reads TGCACCAGCAGCTACCCAGGACTAGCGGGAGTTCTGCGCTACCAAGAGACCCAGTACTTC. It is translated as CTSSYPGLAGVLRYQETQYF.

The chain has TRBV28 and TRBJ1-1; D perhaps matches TRBD1 (5 bases). The germline V gene has CDR1 MDHEN and CDR2 SYDVKM. The CDR3 consists of 16 residues. Between the trimmed V and J ends, which lost 7 bases and 1 base, there was a span of 19 bases. Written as DNA, the CDR3 is TGTGCCAGCACCCCGGTAGGGCAGGGCGAGAACACTGAAGCTTTCTTT. Its translation: CASTPVGQGENTEAFF.

The V call is TRBV4-1, the J call TRBJ2-7; D tentatively reads TRBD1 or TRBD2 (5 bases each). V lost 3 bases, J lost 2 bases, and 23 bases lay in between. Per germline, CDR1 MGHRA and CDR2 YSYEKL. The CDR3 is made up of 18 amino acids. The CDR3 loop reads CASSQPKPGMGRPYEQYF. The DNA of the CDR3 is TGCGCCAGCAGCCAGCCTAAGCCGGGTATGGGACGACCCTACGAGCAGTACTTC.

The chain is built from TRBV7-9 and TRBJ1-4; possible D gene TRBD1, 5 bases. The CDR3 is 13 residues long. CDR1 is SEHNR and CDR2 is FQNEAQ in the germline V gene (reference sequence). V was trimmed by 9 bases and J by 7 bases, leaving 15 bases between them. The CDR3 is CARGDPNSEKLFF. DNA for the CDR3: TGTGCCAGAGGGGATCCGAATAGTGAAAAACTGTTTTTT.

Only a few counts were recorded for this clone. The gene calls are TRBV14 and TRBJ2-5; D is undetermined. CDR1 and CDR2 (germline): SGHDN, FVKESK. V lost 2 bases and J lost 1, with 5 bases in between. This CDR3 region has 13 residues. The CDR3 DNA sequence: TGTGCCAGCAGCCAAAACTTCCAAGAGACCCAGTACTTC. It encodes CASSQNFQETQYF.

The rearrangement joins TRBV2 to TRBJ2-3, with 9 bases fitting TRBD2. This CDR3 has 15 residues. Germline lookup yields CDR1 SNHLY and CDR2 FYNNEI. The junction had 10 bases not matched to a gene; V was cut back by 6 bases and J by 6 bases. The CDR3 DNA reads as TGTGCCAGCAGCCCCCTTAGCGGGAGAGTGGATACGCAGTATTTT. Translated, it gives CASSPLSGRVDTQYF.

The chain links TRBV5-6 to TRBJ2-5; possibly TRBD2 for D (5 bases). The germline V gene has CDR1 SGHDT and CDR2 YYEEEE. CDR3 length: 15 residues. Trimming stripped 4 bases from V and 5 bases from J, with 18 bases between. This chain's CDR3 is CASSPSLGSGETQYF. CDR3 DNA: TGTGCCAGCAGCCCCTCACTAGGCTCGGGGGAGACCCAGTACTTC.

The V gene is TRBV11-2, the J gene TRBJ2-2, with unresolved D. The CDR3 is made up of 13 amino acids. Germline CDR1 is SGHAT and CDR2 is FQNNGV. V was shortened by 4 bases and J by 2 bases, with 5 bases between the two germline ends. This CDR3 is CASSWTNTGELFF. The CDR3 DNA is TGTGCCAGCAGCTGGACCAACACCGGGGAGCTGTTTTTT.

This clone was seen more than once but under ten times. The chain has TRBV28 and TRBJ1-2; 11 nucleotides align to TRBD1. CDR1 and CDR2 (germline): MDHEN, SYDVKM. J gave up 2 bases and V 4 bases, and 6 bases lay outside the gene matches. The length of the CDR3 is 16 residues. In nucleotides, the CDR3 is TGTGCCAGCAGTTCCGCCGGGACAGGGGGGAACTATGGCTACACCTTC. This encodes CASSSAGTGGNYGYTF.

The gene calls are TRBV6-1 and TRBJ1-5, with D maybe TRBD1 (5 bases). The CDR3 loop spans 15 amino acids. V shed 2 bases and J shed 3 bases, with 11 bases lying between them. Germline V gives CDR1 MNHNS, CDR2 SASEGT. The CDR3 sequence: CASSELGGVNQPQHF. CDR3 coding DNA: TGTGCCAGCAGTGAATTGGGAGGGGTCAATCAGCCCCAGCATTTT.

The chain combines TRBV5-1 with TRBJ2-6; D not certain. The germline CDR1 and CDR2 sequences are SGHRS and YFSETQ. Deletions cut 4 bases from V and 2 bases from J, with 13 bases between. The CDR3 is made up of 16 amino acids. In nucleotides, the CDR3 is TGCGCCAGCAGCCCGTCCGAAAGGGCTGGGGCCAACGTCCTGACTTTC. The encoded protein is CASSPSERAGANVLTF. The whole variable domain, filled in from reference TRBV5-1 and TRBJ2-6, reads KAGVTQTPRYLIKTRGQQVTLSCSPISGHRSVSWYQQTPGQGLQFLFEYFSETQRNKGNFPGRFSGRQFSNSRSEMNVSTLELGDSALYLCASSPSERAGANVLTFGAGSRLTVL.

A note on this clone: Other DNA sequences within the sample encode an identical CDR3. The chain links TRBV9 to TRBJ1-5; D gene unclear. Trimming took off 0 bases at V and 3 bases at J, with 7 bases between the two ends. The germline gives CDR1 SGDLS, CDR2 YYNGEE. The CDR3 is 14 residues long. CDR3 in DNA: TGTGCCAGCAGCGTAGCGTCATCCAATCAGCCCCAGCATTTT. Translation gives CASSVASSNQPQHF.

CDR3 nucleotide sequence: TGTGCCAGCAGCACCGACACCCTCAGCTCCTACGAGCAGTACTTC. Amino acid sequence: CASSTDTLSSYEQYF. The chain carries TRBV11-2 and TRBJ2-7; D call uncertain. Germline CDR1 SGHAT, CDR2 FQNNGV. V lost 5 bases to trimming and J lost 0 bases, with 14 bases between them. The CDR3 is 15 amino acids.

This clone was seen more than once but under ten times. This chain joins TRBV6-5 and TRBJ2-2; D might be TRBD1 (6 bases). The CDR3 runs 15 residues. CDR1 and CDR2 (germline): MNHEY, SVGAGI. Trimming removed 2 bases at V and 7 bases at J, with 14 bases between. The CDR3 DNA reads as TGTGCCAGCAGTTACGTTGGCAGGGGAAGCGGGGAGCTGTTTTTT. It codes for CASSYVGRGSGELFF.

DNA for the CDR3: TGTGCCAGCAGGAGCGACAGTTCCTACGGGGCCAACGTCCTGACTTTC. The encoded protein is CASRSDSSYGANVLTF. The chain has TRBV2 and TRBJ2-6; D might be TRBD1 (5 bases). The CDR3 contains 16 residues. V lost 6 bases to trimming and J lost 4 bases, with 16 bases between them. CDR1 is SNHLY and CDR2 is FYNNEI in the germline V gene.

On this clone: A junction boundary mismatches the germline segment, possibly from a read error. The chain recombines TRBV7-7 with TRBJ1-5; TRBD1 might be the D (6 bases). CDR1 and CDR2 from the germline V gene are SSHAT and FNYEAQ (reference sequence). This CDR3 is built from 18 residues. The CDR3 nucleotides are TGTGCCAGCAGCTTAGTCTGGCCCGGTCAACAGGGCAAGCAGCCCCAGCATTTT. Protein sequence: CASSLVWPGQQGKQPQHF.

A few counts support this clone. This chain joins TRBV20-1 and TRBJ2-3; no clear D. The CDR3 length is 11 residues. V gave up 3 bases and J gave up 4 bases, with 5 bases separating them. Per the germline V gene, CDR1 is DFQATT and CDR2 is SNEGSKA (reference sequence). For the CDR3, the DNA is TGCAGTGCTAGTCAGGCAGATACGCAGTATTTT. The encoded protein is CSASQADTQYF.

The V and J genes are TRBV9 and TRBJ2-7, with 13 bases lining up with TRBD2. Germline V gene sequence: CDR1 SGDLS, CDR2 YYNGEE. J gave up 6 bases and V 4 bases, and 7 bases lay outside the gene matches. This CDR3 is 15 amino acids long. DNA for the CDR3: TGTGCCAGCAGCACAGAGGGACTAGCGGGACTCGAGCAGTACTTC. Its protein product is CASSTEGLAGLEQYF.

This rearrangement joins TRBV25-1 to TRBJ2-1, with 11 bases fitting TRBD1. Germline CDR1 and CDR2: MGHDK and SYGVNS. CDR3 length: 18 residues. The V gene end was trimmed by 2 bases and the J gene end by 9 bases; junction bases not matched to a gene: 15. CDR3 DNA: TGTGCCAGCAGTGAACGAGATGGTGGGACAGGGGGATTTGGTGAGCAGTTCTTC. Amino acids: CASSERDGGTGGFGEQFF.

This chain uses TRBV5-8 with TRBJ1-1; D is ambiguous. This CDR3 spans 15 amino acids. V lost 0 bases, J lost 0 bases, and 9 bases lay in between. The V gene's germline CDR1 is SGHTS and CDR2 YDEGEE. Here the CDR3 reads CASSLEGGMNTEAFF. For the CDR3, the DNA is TGTGCCAGCAGCTTGGAGGGAGGGATGAACACTGAAGCTTTCTTT.

The CDR3 loop is CATVRLGTHNEQFF. For the CDR3, the DNA is TGTGCCACAGTCAGATTAGGTACGCACAATGAGCAGTTCTTC. This chain uses TRBV2 with TRBJ2-1; no definite D call. V lost 10 bases, J lost 5 bases, and 18 bases lay in between. The CDR3 extends over 14 amino acids. Germline V CDR1 and CDR2: SNHLY, FYNNEI.

V is TRBV19 and J is TRBJ1-2; D is perhaps TRBD1 (6 bases). Per the germline V gene, CDR1 is LNHDA and CDR2 is SQIVND (reference sequence). This CDR3 spans 17 amino acids. The germline V and J ends were trimmed by 5 bases and 0 bases, with 19 bases remaining between them. DNA of the CDR3: TGTGCCAGTAGTGTGACCGCCCAAACAGGGACTAACTATGGCTACACCTTC. This encodes CASSVTAQTGTNYGYTF.

The rearrangement joins TRBV19 to TRBJ1-3; D gene uncertain. This CDR3 contains 14 residues. Between the trimmed V and J ends, which lost 3 bases and 0 bases, there was a span of 6 bases. From germline, CDR1 is LNHDA and CDR2 SQIVND (reference sequence). The CDR3 DNA is TGTGCCAGTAGTATCGAGGTCTCTGGAAACACCATATATTTT. Translation: CASSIEVSGNTIYF. Full variable domain (remainder filled in from reference TRBV19 and TRBJ1-3): DGGITQSPKYLFRKEGQNVTLSCEQNLNHDAMYWYRQDPGQGLRLIYYSQIVNDFQKGDIAEGYSVSREKKESFPLTVTSAQKNPTAFYLCASSIEVSGNTIYFGEGSWLTVV.